A single T cell receptor (beta chain) is shown here with its context. This entry is derived from a study of blood T cell repertoires in COVID-19. The table came from immunoSEQ multiplex PCR; TCRdb's copy has only in-frame clones and leaves some out. The sample includes some 180,000 clones, 80% to 95% seen only once; the top ten take approximately 0.48%. V lost 10 bases, J lost 7 bases, and 22 bases lay in between. CDR1 is ENHRY, CDR2 SYGVKD, per germline. The CDR3 extends over 15 amino acids. The receptor was isolated from a man over 45 with acute or convalescent COVID-19. V and J are TRBV10-3 and TRBJ2-2; maybe TRBD1 (6 bases). The sequenced sample was peripheral blood. The CDR3 is CATEADRSFIGELFF. The CDR3 region has the DNA TGTGCCACCGAGGCTGACAGGTCGTTTATCGGGGAGCTGTTTTTT.